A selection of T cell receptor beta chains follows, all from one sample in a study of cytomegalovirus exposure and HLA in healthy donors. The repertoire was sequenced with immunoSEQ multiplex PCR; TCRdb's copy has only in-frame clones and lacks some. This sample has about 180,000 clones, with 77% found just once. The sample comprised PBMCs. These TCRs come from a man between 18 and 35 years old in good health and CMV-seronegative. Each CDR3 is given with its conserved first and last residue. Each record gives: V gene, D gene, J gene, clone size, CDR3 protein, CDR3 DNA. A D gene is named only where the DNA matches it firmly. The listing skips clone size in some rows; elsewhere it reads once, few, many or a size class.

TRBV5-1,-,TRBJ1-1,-,CASSSQTPNTEAFF,TGCGCCAGCAGCTCCCAGACACCGAACACTGAAGCTTTCTTT
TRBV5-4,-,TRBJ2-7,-,CASSLVGSRGEQYF,TGTGCCAGCAGCTTGGTAGGTAGTAGGGGCGAGCAGTACTTC
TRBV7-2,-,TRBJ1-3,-,CASSPRSGNTIYF,TGTGCCAGCAGCCCCAGATCAGGAAACACCATATATTTT
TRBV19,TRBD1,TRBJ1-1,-,CASRRQGGLDTEAFF,TGTGCCAGTAGGAGACAGGGAGGTCTGGACACTGAAGCTTTCTTT
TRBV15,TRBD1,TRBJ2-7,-,CATSREATGGYEQYF,TGTGCCACCAGCAGAGAAGCCACAGGGGGCTACGAGCAGTACTTC
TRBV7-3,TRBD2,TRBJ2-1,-,CASSLSSGHSYNEQFF,TGTGCCAGCAGCTTATCTAGCGGGCACTCCTACAATGAGCAGTTCTTC
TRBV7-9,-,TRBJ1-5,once,CASSSGTTSNQPQHF,TGTGCCAGCAGCTCCGGGACAACTAGCAATCAGCCCCAGCATTTT
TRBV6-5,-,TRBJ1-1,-,CASSYSRNIPEAFF,TGTGCCAGCAGTTACTCGAGGAACATCCCTGAAGCTTTCTTT
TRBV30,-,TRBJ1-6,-,CARASGGSYNSPLHF,TGTGCCCGGGCATCGGGGGGCTCCTATAATTCACCCCTCCACTTT
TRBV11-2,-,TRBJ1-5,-,CASSLGQNQPQHF,TGTGCCAGCAGCTTAGGACAGAATCAGCCCCAGCATTTT
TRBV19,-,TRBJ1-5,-,CASSPQGVQPQHF,TGTGCCAGTAGTCCCCAGGGTGTTCAGCCCCAGCATTTT
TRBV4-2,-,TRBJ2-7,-,CASSQTPTVDSSYEQYF,TGTGCCAGCAGCCAGACCCCGACAGTCGATTCTTCCTACGAGCAGTACTTC
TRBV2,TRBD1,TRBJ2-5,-,CASRRDRAGETQYF,TGTGCCAGCAGAAGGGACAGGGCCGGGGAGACCCAGTACTTC
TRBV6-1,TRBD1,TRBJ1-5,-,CASSETTETGGNQPQHF,TGTGCCAGCAGTGAAACGACTGAGACAGGGGGCAATCAGCCCCAGCATTTT
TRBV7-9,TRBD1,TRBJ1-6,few,CASSSGQGFYNSPLHF,TGTGCCAGCAGCAGCGGACAGGGGTTTTATAATTCACCCCTCCACTTT
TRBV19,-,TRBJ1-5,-,CASSIKGLGNQPQHF,TGTGCCAGTAGTATTAAGGGACTGGGCAATCAGCCCCAGCATTTT
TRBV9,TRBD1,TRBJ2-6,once,CASSGQGRAGANVLTF,TGTGCCAGCAGCGGACAGGGGCGGGCTGGGGCCAACGTCCTGACTTTC
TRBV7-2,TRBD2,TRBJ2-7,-,CASSTPSGSWGEQYF,TGTGCCAGCAGCACTCCTAGCGGGAGCTGGGGCGAGCAGTACTTC
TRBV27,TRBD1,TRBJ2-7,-,CASSSSTGAVSYEQYF,TGTGCCAGCAGTTCCTCGACAGGGGCGGTCTCCTACGAGCAGTACTTC
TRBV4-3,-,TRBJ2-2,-,CASSPGEAGELFF,TGCGCCAGCAGCCCCGGAGAGGCCGGGGAGCTGTTTTTT
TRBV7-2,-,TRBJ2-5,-,CASSLNPGSWETQYF,TGTGCCAGCAGCTTAAACCCAGGGTCGTGGGAGACCCAGTACTTC
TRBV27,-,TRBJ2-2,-,CASSPAGTPNTGELFF,TGTGCCAGCAGTCCGGCCGGGACTCCTAACACCGGGGAGCTGTTTTTT
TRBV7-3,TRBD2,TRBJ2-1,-,CASSFSGGAHNEQFF,TGTGCCAGCAGTTTTAGCGGGGGGGCCCACAATGAGCAGTTCTTC
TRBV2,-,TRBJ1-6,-,CASSEAGQSSYNSPLHF,TGTGCCAGCAGTGAAGCGGGCCAGAGCTCCTATAATTCACCCCTCCACTTT
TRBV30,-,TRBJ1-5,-,CAWTSGRGDQPQHF,TGTGCCTGGACCTCCGGGAGGGGCGATCAGCCCCAGCATTTT
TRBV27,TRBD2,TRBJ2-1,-,CASSSPETSGRNEQFF,TGTGCCAGCAGTTCACCCGAGACTAGCGGGAGGAATGAGCAGTTCTTC
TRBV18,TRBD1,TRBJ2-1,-,CASSPSLQGIEQFF,TGTGCCAGCTCACCGAGCTTACAGGGGATTGAGCAGTTCTTC
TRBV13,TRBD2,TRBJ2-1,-,CASSSRDGIETGLAKNYNEQFF,TGTGCCAGCAGCTCAAGAGACGGGATAGAAACAGGACTAGCCAAAAATTACAATGAGCAGTTCTTC
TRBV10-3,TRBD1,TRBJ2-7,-,CATLGTAYEQYF,TGTGCCACCTTAGGGACAGCCTACGAGCAGTACTTC
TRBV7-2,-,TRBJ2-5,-,CASSLTSLRETQYF,TGTGCCAGCAGCTTAACTAGCCTCCGAGAGACCCAGTACTTC
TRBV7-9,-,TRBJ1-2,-,CSSSLDFYGYTF,TGTTCCAGCAGCTTAGACTTCTATGGCTACACCTTC
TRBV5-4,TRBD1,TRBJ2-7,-,CASRADRVSSYEQYF,TGTGCCAGCAGAGCGGACAGGGTGAGCTCCTACGAGCAGTACTTC
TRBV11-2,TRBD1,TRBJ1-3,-,CASSSRETGHSGNTIYF,TGTGCCAGCAGCTCCAGGGAGACAGGGCACTCTGGAAACACCATATATTTT
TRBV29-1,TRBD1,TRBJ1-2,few,CSVEDIGTGGYGYTF,TGCAGCGTTGAAGATATTGGGACAGGGGGCTATGGCTACACCTTC
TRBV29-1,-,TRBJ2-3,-,CSLQDFPDTQYF,TGCAGCCTTCAGGATTTTCCAGATACGCAGTATTTT
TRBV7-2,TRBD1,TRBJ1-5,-,CASSFLTGGNQPQHF,TGTGCCAGCAGCTTCTTGACAGGGGGCAATCAGCCCCAGCATTTT